The TCR beta chain described here comes from a study of regulatory T cells in long-lasting Graves disease. Whole-study findings and limits: Blood alone, not thyroid tissue, was studied.

HTBI primers from iRepertoire and Arm-PCR of CDR3 regions yielded the TCR beta libraries. Each CDR3 protein gets one entry after TCRdb re-called the multiplex PCR reads with MiXCR. The table has some 400,000 distinct CDR3 sequences, about 15% seen once; the top ten hold approximately 15%. Germline lookup yields CDR1 SGDLS and CDR2 YYNGEE. The CDR3 consists of 15 residues. V was pared by 0 bases and J by 4 bases, with 13 bases between. Time point here: newly diagnosed GD, antithyroid drugs for less than 3 months. TCR sequences were obtained from RNA taken from PBMCs. This clonotype has a count of ten or more. Its target is not known. These same records also appear under a second study, on T cells in Graves' hyperthyroidism and ophthalmopathy. That paper adds: Researchers ran a first-round RT-PCR on the TCR CDR3 using the HTBI primer set.

The material was peripheral blood mononuclear cells (PBMCs), obtained at new diagnosis, from a patient treated with antithyroid drugs. The chain couples TRBV9 to TRBJ1-1, with unresolved D. The TCR was taken from a woman aged 30 to 39 with Graves disease. CDR3 DNA: TGTGCCAGCAGCGTAGCAGGCGGGCCAGGCACTGAAGCTTTCTTT. It is translated as CASSVAGGPGTEAFF. Using reference TRBV9 and TRBJ1-1 for the parts outside the CDR3, the full variable domain is DSGVTQTPKHLITATGQRVTLRCSPRSGDLSVYWYQQSLDQGLQFLIQYYNGEERAKGNILERFSAQQFPDLHSELNLSSLELGDSALYFCASSVAGGPGTEAFFGQGTRLTVV.